Listed below are T cell receptor beta chains from one sample, sequenced in a study of response to subunit inactivated influenza vaccine. TCRdb reprocessed the RT-PCR reads via MiXCR and lists one record per CDR3 protein. The sample holds 860,000 or so distinct CDR3 sequences, roughly 20% seen once. Sequencing was performed on PBMCs from blood, taken around 5 days after vaccination. The receptors were gathered from a man in his fifties or sixties who received an inactivated influenza vaccine. Each CDR3 is given with its conserved first and last residue.

v_call,cdr3_length,j_call,cdr3_aa
TRBV28,19,TRBJ2-2,CASSLPGSLVGNLAGELFF
TRBV20-1,16,TRBJ2-2,CSARRRGPSNTGELFF
TRBV20-1,18,TRBJ2-1,CSARGGLAGGSSYNEQFF
TRBV6-6,13,TRBJ2-7,CASSWDGHYEQYF
TRBV11-3,13,TRBJ2-7,CASSLVSGVEQYF
TRBV2,13,TRBJ2-1,CASSTTGNNEQFF
TRBV7-9,16,TRBJ2-5,CASSPGHQIGQETQYF
TRBV3-1,15,TRBJ2-3,CASSPSGDRTDTQYF
TRBV4-3,15,TRBJ1-3,CASSQGGGPGNTIYF
TRBV20-1,15,TRBJ2-5,CSARSWGAGQETQYF
TRBV6-6,11,TRBJ1-1,CASTRGLEAFF
TRBV20-1,14,TRBJ2-1,CSASRGLGYNEQFF
TRBV6-2/TRBV6-3,14,TRBJ2-3,CASSYSASRDTQYF
TRBV12-3/TRBV12-4,15,TRBJ1-4,CASSASTGYREKLFF
TRBV6-1,13,TRBJ2-3,CASQAGGTDTQYF
TRBV28,12,TRBJ1-5,CASSFSGGPQHF
TRBV20-1,15,TRBJ2-3,CSAQLFRASTDTQYF
TRBV7-9,15,TRBJ2-2,CASTPPAGRTGELFF
TRBV12-3/TRBV12-4,12,TRBJ1-6,CASTLGDSPLHF
TRBV6-1,14,TRBJ1-5,CASRSSYSNQPQHF
TRBV2,16,TRBJ2-2,CASSSFGTGITGELFF
TRBV12-3/TRBV12-4,15,TRBJ1-2,CASSPGTANNYGYTF
TRBV12-3/TRBV12-4,13,TRBJ2-1,CASSLTSGGEQFF
TRBV7-9,14,TRBJ2-1,CASSVGQGSNEQFF
TRBV15,16,TRBJ1-1,CATSRRGVGSGTEAFF
TRBV6-1,16,TRBJ1-1,CASSRDTWGRNTEAFF
TRBV5-5,14,TRBJ2-2,CASSWGAHGGELFF
TRBV5-5,14,TRBJ2-7,CASSSTTDFYEQYF
TRBV12-3/TRBV12-4,13,TRBJ2-1,CASGGSSYNEQFF
TRBV6-2/TRBV6-3,14,TRBJ2-7,CASSSPMGAYEQYF
TRBV20-1,13,TRBJ2-1,CSAPGQGYNEQFF
TRBV7-2,13,TRBJ2-7,CASSSRANYEQYF
TRBV7-2,15,TRBJ2-7,CASSLVAAASYEQYF
TRBV4-1,14,TRBJ2-3,CASSQKNGLDTQYF
TRBV2,13,TRBJ2-1,CASNAVLSNEQFF
TRBV6-1,15,TRBJ2-7,CASSASGIGGYEQYF
TRBV14,17,TRBJ2-3,CASSQDRADPQTDTQYF
TRBV11-2,13,TRBJ2-4,CASRAVAKNIQYF
TRBV10-3,12,TRBJ1-6,CATGAGASPLHF
TRBV29-1,12,TRBJ2-1,CSVRQGWNEQFF
TRBV7-9,15,TRBJ2-1,CASASRNPPGNEQFF
TRBV20-1,14,TRBJ2-1,CSAAQRGGRDEQFF
TRBV5-1,14,TRBJ2-1,CASGGGGAYNEQFF
TRBV7-8,15,TRBJ2-3,CASSTRQGDTDTQYF
TRBV7-6,14,TRBJ2-3,CASSRDHTADTQYF